In its sample, the clone carrying this T cell receptor (beta chain) was seen a few times. Its antigen is still unknown. The data are from a study of neurological immune-mediated disorders. The cDNA came from 5'RACE, which used 10-nucleotide random UMIs. Via MiXCR, TCRdb re-called the 5' RACE reads, giving one row per CDR3 protein. The data contain tens of thousands of distinct CDR3 sequences, about 10% of them seen just once; the ten biggest clones take up roughly 10%. Overall study results and limits: In HTLV-1-associated myelopathy, TCR clonal expansion was greatest, and in multiple sclerosis it was least, below healthy controls. Private repertoires in all groups were suggested by the finding that expanded clones across subjects shared no CDR3 amino acid sequences.

V was pared by 0 bases and J by 4 bases, with 10 bases between. CDR3 length equals 14 residues. Germline V gives CDR1 SGHRS, CDR2 YFSETQ. As to time point: longitudinal time-point 1 (baseline). Sequencing input: PBMCs. J is TRBJ1-1 and V is TRBV5-1; D is uncertain. This clonotype originated in a man under 40 in good health. CDR3 nucleotides: TGCGCCAGCAGCTTGGCATCAACCGGCACTGAAGCTTTCTTT. Translation gives CASSLASTGTEAFF.